These 26 T cell receptor beta chains were sequenced from one sample in a study of cytomegalovirus exposure and HLA in healthy donors. It was with 60 Vbeta and 13 Jbeta primers that the PCR ran. Generated by immunoSEQ multiplex PCR, the TCRdb table keeps only in-frame clones and is missing some. The sample has 150,000 to 200,000 clones, about 80% seen once; the top ten hold about 1%. Sequencing input: PBMCs. These receptor sequences come from a woman in her forties in good health and CMV-seronegative.

Regarding this clone: One end of the junction is discordant with germline, which a read error may explain. The V call is TRBV4-1, the J call TRBJ2-2, with D possibly matching TRBD2 (6 bases). CDR1 and CDR2 (germline): MGHRA, YSYEKL. The CDR3 is 14 residues long. CDR3 nucleotide sequence: TGTGCCAGCACCCCGACTAGTGAGACCGGGGAGCTGTTTTTT. Translated: CASTPTSETGELFF.

This sequence joins TRBV4-3 and TRBJ2-6; perhaps TRBD2 as D (5 bases). V was shortened by 0 bases and J by 0 bases, with 9 bases between the two germline ends. This CDR3 contains 17 residues. Germline V CDR1 and CDR2: LGHNA, YSLEER. The CDR3 here is CASSQDGMVSGANVLTF. CDR3 bases: TGCGCCAGCAGCCAAGACGGGATGGTCTCTGGGGCCAACGTCCTGACTTTC.

The CDR3 bases are TGTGCCAGCAGCGGCATGGGGGGGAACGAGCAGTACGTC. Residues: CASSGMGGNEQYV. The chain uses TRBV7-8 and TRBJ2-7, with 7 bases identical to TRBD2. CDR3 length equals 13 residues. Germline V lookup: CDR1 SGHVS, CDR2 FQNEAQ. Losses at the gene ends were 5 bases for V and 5 bases for J; bases not matched to a gene: 6.

The gene calls are TRBV11-3 and TRBJ1-2; TRBD1 matches at 8 bases. Germline CDR1 is SGHNT and CDR2 is YENEEA. Germline trimming cut 5 bases from V and 3 bases from J; bases unmatched to any gene: 8. The CDR3 length is 15 residues. The DNA of the CDR3 is TGTGCCAGCAGCGTAAGACAGGGGTTCCACTATGGCTACACCTTC. Translation gives CASSVRQGFHYGYTF.

This clone has only one observation. The chain carries TRBV4-1 and TRBJ1-2; 7 bases agree with TRBD1. CDR1 is MGHRA, CDR2 YSYEKL, per germline. The junction had 4 bases not matched to a gene; V was cut back by 0 bases and J by 3 bases. This CDR3 contains 15 residues. CDR3 in amino acids: CASSQEDRTDYGYTF. The CDR3 region has the DNA TGCGCCAGCAGCCAAGAGGACAGGACCGACTATGGCTACACCTTC.

The chain carries TRBV19 and TRBJ2-1; tentative D call: TRBD2 (6 bases). V was shortened by 1 base and J by 0 bases, with 13 bases between the two germline ends. Germline loops: CDR1 LNHDA, CDR2 SQIVND (reference sequence). This CDR3 is 17 amino acids long. CDR3 sequence: CASSIGYTGSSYNEQFF. In nucleotides, the CDR3 is TGTGCCAGTAGTATAGGATACACCGGGAGCTCCTACAATGAGCAGTTCTTC.

This clone was found a few times. The chain carries TRBV7-2 and TRBJ2-2; 8 positions match TRBD1. Per the germline V gene, CDR1 is SGHTA and CDR2 is FQGNSA. This CDR3 comprises 14 residues. J lost 6 bases, V lost 1 base, and 1 base had no gene match. CDR3 region: CASSLVTGAGELFF. The CDR3 DNA is TGTGCCAGCAGCTTAGTGACAGGGGCCGGGGAGCTGTTTTTT.

The gene calls are TRBV28 and TRBJ1-1; the D is unclear. Germline CDR1 and CDR2: MDHEN and SYDVKM. CDR3 length: 14 residues. V lost 1 base to trimming and J lost 6 bases, with 12 bases between them. CDR3: CASSLSGFQPEAFF. The CDR3 DNA sequence: TGTGCCAGCAGTTTATCGGGTTTTCAACCTGAAGCTTTCTTT. The entire variable domain, with the rest obtained from reference TRBV28 and TRBJ1-1, is as follows: DVKVTQSSRYLVKRTGEKVFLECVQDMDHENMFWYRQDPGLGLRLIYFSYDVKMKEKGDIPEGYSVSREKKERFSLILESASTNQTSMYLCASSLSGFQPEAFFGQGTRLTVV.

This sequence joins TRBV4-2 and TRBJ1-1; tentative D call: TRBD1 (5 bases). This CDR3 region has 15 residues. Trimming stripped 1 base from V and 1 base from J, with 10 bases between. The germline V gene encodes CDR1 LGHNA and CDR2 YNFKEQ. The CDR3 region is CASSQARESNTEAFF. In DNA form, the CDR3 reads TGTGCCAGCAGCCAAGCCAGGGAATCGAACACTGAAGCTTTCTTT.

This chain joins TRBV30 and TRBJ2-2; the match to TRBD2 covers 8 bases. The CDR3 totals 16 residues. Germline assignment: CDR1 GTSNPN and CDR2 SVGIG (reference sequence). J gave up 3 bases and V 4 bases, and 10 bases lay outside the gene matches. In nucleotides, the CDR3 is TGTGCCTGGACCCGAATAGCGGGGACCTACACCGGGGAGCTGTTTTTT. Protein: CAWTRIAGTYTGELFF.

The CDR3 DNA follows: TGTGCCAGCAGTGAAGCGGCCGCTATCGGGGGCTACACCTTC. It is translated as CASSEAAAIGGYTF. J is TRBJ1-2 and V is TRBV2; D uncertain. The CDR3 sequence is 14 residues long. Trimming cost V 0 bases and J 8 bases, with 13 bases left between them. The germline V gene encodes CDR1 SNHLY and CDR2 FYNNEI.

The chain uses TRBV9 and TRBJ1-1, with D maybe TRBD1 (5 bases). Trimming took 4 bases from V and 0 from J, leaving 13 bases between them. CDR3 size: 15 residues. Germline CDR1 is SGDLS and CDR2 is YYNGEE. Here the CDR3 DNA reads TGTGCCAGCAGCCCTCGGGGGGGGTTGAACACTGAAGCTTTCTTT. Amino acid sequence: CASSPRGGLNTEAFF.

The rearrangement uses TRBV19 and TRBJ1-2; D not certain. V lost 7 bases to trimming and J lost 7 bases, with 19 bases between them. The CDR3 consists of 14 residues. Germline V gene sequence: CDR1 LNHDA, CDR2 SQIVND (reference sequence). As DNA, the CDR3 is TGTGCCAGTAATCGGCAGGCCAATTCCTTTGGCTACACCTTC. It specifies CASNRQANSFGYTF.

This sequence joins TRBV2 and TRBJ1-5, with no clear D. Trimming took 2 bases from V and 3 from J, leaving 8 bases between them. Per the germline V gene, CDR1 is SNHLY and CDR2 is FYNNEI. This CDR3 has 14 residues. The CDR3 is CASSEQSSNQPQHF. The CDR3 DNA follows: TGTGCCAGCAGTGAACAGTCCTCCAATCAGCCCCAGCATTTT.

The chain links TRBV5-6 to TRBJ1-2, with 7 bases lining up with TRBD1. CDR1 is SGHDT, CDR2 YYEEEE, per germline. The CDR3 runs 13 residues. The V and J ends lost 7 bases and 1 base, in that order; junction bases with no gene match: 4. CDR3 protein: CASLHRGNYGYTF. The CDR3 DNA reads TGTGCCAGCCTTCACAGGGGTAACTATGGCTACACCTTC.

This sequence joins TRBV7-3 and TRBJ2-3; no firm D call. V gave up 5 bases and J gave up 4 bases, with 7 bases separating them. The CDR3 is 12 residues long. Germline assignment: CDR1 SGHTA and CDR2 FQGTGA. The CDR3 loop is CASSPRPDTQYF. The CDR3 nucleotides are TGTGCCAGCAGCCCCAGGCCAGATACGCAGTATTTT.

V gene TRBV5-1 combines with J gene TRBJ2-3; D gene unclear. Trimming shortened V by 4 bases and J by 4 bases, and 19 bases separated the two germline ends. Germline V gene sequence: CDR1 SGHRS, CDR2 YFSETQ. The CDR3 runs to 16 residues. The CDR3, as DNA: TGCGCCAGCAGCCTAGACGCCCCCGAAACCCCAGATACGCAGTATTTT. Protein sequence: CASSLDAPETPDTQYF.

The chain recombines TRBV12-5 with TRBJ1-2, with D possibly matching TRBD1 (5 bases). Per the germline V gene, CDR1 is LGHNT and CDR2 is FRNRAP. The CDR3 runs 17 residues. V was shortened by 4 bases and J by 4 bases, with 22 bases between the two germline ends. The CDR3 coding sequence is TGTGCTAGTGGTTACCCCCTCGGGGGAATGAAGGGCTATGGCTACACCTTC. Translating it yields CASGYPLGGMKGYGYTF.

The rearrangement uses TRBV7-2 and TRBJ1-1, with 10 positions matching TRBD1. Germline V CDR1 and CDR2: SGHTA, FQGNSA. This CDR3 spans 12 amino acids. V shed 5 bases and J 10 bases; nucleotides not matched to a gene: 4. The CDR3 DNA is TGTGCCAGCAGCAGCAGACAGGGGGCAGCTTTCTTT. Translation gives CASSSRQGAAFF.

The chain links TRBV28 to TRBJ1-5; no definite D call. V was pared by 2 bases and J by 7 bases, with 6 bases between. This CDR3 region has 12 residues. The germline CDR1 and CDR2 sequences are MDHEN and SYDVKM. For the CDR3, the DNA is TGTGCCAGCAGTTTAGCGGAACAGCCCCAGCATTTT. Translating it yields CASSLAEQPQHF.

This clone was seen a single time. The chain couples TRBV19 to TRBJ1-1; D perhaps matches TRBD1 (6 bases). The CDR3 spans 14 residues. Looked up from germline, CDR1 is LNHDA and CDR2 is SQIVND (reference sequence). V lost 10 bases to trimming and J lost 1 base, with 16 bases between them. CDR3 protein: CATTGMVWNTEAFF. The CDR3 coding sequence is TGTGCCACCACAGGGATGGTATGGAACACTGAAGCTTTCTTT.

The J gene is TRBJ1-2, the V gene TRBV6-1, with 9 bases that match TRBD1. Germline V CDR1 and CDR2: MNHNS, SASEGT. V gave up 2 bases and J gave up 5 bases; unmatched junction bases: 3. This CDR3 contains 14 residues. CDR3 sequence (DNA): TGTGCCAGCAGTGAACCCGGGACAGGGTATGGCTACACCTTC. Its protein is CASSEPGTGYGYTF.

The chain employs TRBV27 and TRBJ1-5, with 7 bases identical to TRBD1. Trimming at V came to 2 bases and at J to 6 bases, leaving 7 bases not matched to a gene. This CDR3 has 15 residues. CDR1 is MNHEY, CDR2 SMNVEV, per germline (reference sequence). CDR3 region: CASSLSLGGGQPQHF. The CDR3, as DNA: TGTGCCAGCAGTTTAAGTTTAGGGGGCGGTCAGCCCCAGCATTTT.

The chain uses TRBV7-2 and TRBJ1-1; D unclear. CDR1 SGHTA and CDR2 FQGNSA come from the germline V gene. Trimming took 10 bases from V and 6 from J, leaving 9 bases between them. This CDR3 is 10 amino acids long. CDR3 DNA sequence: TGTGCCACCGAGAGGGCTGAAGCTTTCTTT. It specifies CATERAEAFF.

V and J are TRBV6-1 and TRBJ2-1, with D possibly matching TRBD2 (6 bases). The length of the CDR3 is 14 residues. In germline, CDR1 is MNHNS, CDR2 SASEGT. V dropped 5 bases and J dropped 8 bases, with 16 bases sitting between them. CDR3 in amino acids: CASSSTSQGDEQFF. DNA for the CDR3: TGTGCCAGCAGTAGCACTAGCCAAGGGGATGAGCAGTTCTTC.

The chain recombines TRBV5-8 with TRBJ1-5; the D gene is possibly TRBD1 (6 bases). The CDR3 has 15 residues. The V gene's germline CDR1 is SGHTS and CDR2 YDEGEE. V lost 2 bases and J lost 3, with 12 bases in between. The CDR3 sequence: CASSFRGGNNQPQHF. CDR3 nucleotide sequence: TGTGCCAGCAGCTTCAGGGGTGGTAACAATCAGCCCCAGCATTTT.